This note documents a single TCR beta chain sequence. The data stem from a study of blood T cell repertoires in COVID-19. Study-level background: Acute and convalescent COVID-19 specimens originated in the United States, Italy and Spain. Sample material is recorded as cDNA or gDNA derived from T cells, B-cell-depleted T cells, or PBMCs.

The CDR3 is made up of 15 amino acids. V lost 0 bases and J lost 3; bases outside the gene matches: 1. Germline CDR1 is KGHSH and CDR2 is LQKENI. Under the authors' procedure: Reference gene primers were amplified, and this amplification served to estimate nucleated cell counts. The repertoire was sequenced with immunoSEQ multiplex PCR; TCRdb's copy has only in-frame clones and lacks some. The DNA was the basis for D and trimming; V, J and clone size are from that table. The sample contains approximately 69,000 clones, 81% of which appear only once. The sample was peripheral blood. This TCR derives from a woman aged 70-85 years with acute or convalescent COVID-19. The V and J genes are TRBV18 and TRBJ1-4, with TRBD1 matching 7 bases. This CDR3 reads CASSPPGQSNEKLFF. Here the CDR3 DNA reads TGTGCCAGCTCACCACCGGGACAGTCTAATGAAAAACTGTTTTTT.